This TCR beta chain came from a study of T cells in Graves' hyperthyroidism and ophthalmopathy. Findings and caveats of the study: Stable hyperthyroidism and ophthalmopathy were separated using 13 V-J signatures. In blood, most of the thyroid clonotypes expanded above 0.001 were also present.

Amplified TCR beta CDR3 regions derived from RNA transcripts. When the TCR CDR3 underwent first-round RT-PCR, the HTBI primer set was used. TCRdb re-called the multiplex PCR reads with MiXCR, one entry per CDR3 protein. The data hold approximately 610,000 distinct CDR3 sequences, with 14% to 15% observed a single time. This clonotype was observed many times. Its antigen is unknown. The germline V gene encodes CDR1 GTSNPN and CDR2 SVGIG (reference sequence). V was shortened by 2 bases and J by 1 base, with 11 bases between the two germline ends. The CDR3 runs 14 residues. Every diagnosis used clinical symptoms, serum thyroxine and TRAb, thyroid ultrasound and orbital computed tomography.

This TCR derives from a woman aged 40 to 49 with Graves' ophthalmopathy. Source material: blood. The rearrangement joins TRBV30 to TRBJ1-1, with D possibly being TRBD1 (5 bases). The CDR3: CAWSRDSWNTEAFF. DNA of the CDR3: TGTGCCTGGAGTAGGGACTCGTGGAACACTGAAGCTTTCTTT.